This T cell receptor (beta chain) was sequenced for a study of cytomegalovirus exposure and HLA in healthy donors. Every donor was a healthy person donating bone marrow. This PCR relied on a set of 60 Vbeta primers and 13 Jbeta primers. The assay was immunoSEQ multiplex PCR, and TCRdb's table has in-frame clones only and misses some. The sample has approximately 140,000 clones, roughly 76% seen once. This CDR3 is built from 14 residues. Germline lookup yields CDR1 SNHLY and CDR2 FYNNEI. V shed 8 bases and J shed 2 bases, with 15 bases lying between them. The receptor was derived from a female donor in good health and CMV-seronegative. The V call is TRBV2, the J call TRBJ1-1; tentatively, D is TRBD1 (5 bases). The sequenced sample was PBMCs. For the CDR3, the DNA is TGTGCCAGCTTCGAAGTGACAGAAAACACTGAAGCTTTCTTT. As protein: CASFEVTENTEAFF.